One sample yielded the 26 T cell receptor beta chains listed below, sequenced in a study of beta chain features in type 1 diabetes. For these TCRs, the target antigens are not known. General study findings and limits: Moderate yet significant TCRB CDR3 shortening was seen in Type 1 diabetes patients in all four CD4+ subsets.

Expressed TCRB transcripts got sequenced, as all isolated RNA was reverse transcribed. Clones were sequenced by immunoSEQ multiplex PCR, and TCRdb holds only the in-frame ones, with some missing. The sample carries approximately 730,000 clones, about an eighth recorded once. Material for sequencing was naive CD4+ T cells from blood. All receptors derive from a man in his late teens or twenties with type 1 diabetes.

The chain links TRBV6-1 to TRBJ1-1, with 9 bases identical to TRBD1. The CDR3 has 13 amino acids. Germline values: CDR1 MNHNS, CDR2 SASEGT. V trimming: 7 bases; J trimming: 3 bases; junction bases outside the gene matches: 3. This CDR3 reads CASTGQGYTEAFF. CDR3 DNA sequence: TGTGCCAGCACGGGACAGGGCTACACTGAAGCTTTCTTT.

The rearrangement links TRBV2 to TRBJ2-3; D is possibly TRBD2 (6 bases). The CDR3 is 16 amino acids. Germline assignment: CDR1 SNHLY and CDR2 FYNNEI. Deletions cut 3 bases from V and 2 bases from J, with 15 bases between. The CDR3 reads CASSDSRGSYTDTQYF. The CDR3 nucleotides read TGTGCCAGCAGTGATAGCCGGGGGTCCTACACAGATACGCAGTATTTT.

This chain links TRBV6-1 with TRBJ2-5, with a tentative D call TRBD2 (5 bases). V lost 2 bases, J lost 4 bases, and 11 bases lay in between. The CDR3 loop spans 14 amino acids. Germline V gene lookup returns CDR1 MNHNS and CDR2 SASEGT. CDR3 sequence: CASSEPPRGETQYF. CDR3 DNA sequence: TGTGCCAGCAGTGAACCCCCCCGGGGAGAGACCCAGTACTTC.

This clone has only a few counts. The chain uses TRBV30 and TRBJ1-5, with D hard to call. V was shortened by 0 bases and J by 1 base, with 16 bases between the two germline ends. The CDR3 length is 17 residues. Germline V gene lookup returns CDR1 GTSNPN and CDR2 SVGIG (reference sequence). The CDR3 is CAWSVQIWGGSNQPQHF. Written as DNA, the CDR3 is TGTGCCTGGAGTGTACAGATCTGGGGAGGGAGCAATCAGCCCCAGCATTTT.

The chain recombines TRBV10-2 with TRBJ2-7; D unresolved. The CDR3 runs 14 residues. Germline values: CDR1 WSHSY, CDR2 SAAADI. Trimming took off 1 base at V and 0 bases at J, with 7 bases between the two ends. The CDR3 is CASSEWQASYEQYF. The CDR3, as DNA: TGCGCCAGCAGTGAGTGGCAGGCCTCCTACGAGCAGTACTTC.

This chain links TRBV4-1 with TRBJ2-5; TRBD1 matches at 8 bases. The CDR3 is 14 amino acids. Per the germline V gene, CDR1 is MGHRA and CDR2 is YSYEKL. Trimming removed 4 bases from V and 4 bases from J; junction bases left unmatched: 5. In DNA, the CDR3 is TGCGCCAGCAGCCGCCCTGACAGGGGAGAGACCCAGTACTTC. Its translation is CASSRPDRGETQYF.

This clone showed up just a few times. This sequence joins TRBV2 and TRBJ1-5; no definite D call. CDR1 is SNHLY and CDR2 is FYNNEI in the germline V gene. Trimming removed 6 bases from V and 2 bases from J, with 11 bases in between. This CDR3 has 14 residues. For the CDR3, the DNA is TGTGCCAGCAGGGAACAAGCGGGCAATCAGCCCCAGCATTTT. Its translation is CASREQAGNQPQHF. Filled out from reference TRBV2 and TRBJ1-5, the complete variable domain reads EPEVTQTPSHQVTQMGQEVILRCVPISNHLYFYWYRQILGQKVEFLVSFYNNEISEKSEIFDDQFSVERPDGSNFTLKIRSTKLEDSAMYFCASREQAGNQPQHFGDGTRLSIL.

This clone was counted between two and nine times. The chain has TRBV25-1 and TRBJ2-7, with 7 bases aligning to TRBD1. The trim removed 4 bases at V and 2 bases at J, leaving 5 bases unmatched. Germline CDR1 and CDR2: MGHDK and SYGVNS. This CDR3 contains 14 residues. The CDR3 coding sequence is TGTGCCAGCAGTGGGGGGACAGCCCCCTACGAGCAGTACTTC. Its protein is CASSGGTAPYEQYF.

J is TRBJ2-7 and V is TRBV6-1; TRBD1 agrees at 7 bases. This CDR3 contains 14 residues. The V segment lost 8 bases and the J segment 0 bases; nucleotides outside the gene matches: 7. From germline, CDR1 is MNHNS and CDR2 SASEGT. CDR3 sequence: CASLGGWSSYEQYF. CDR3 coding DNA: TGTGCCAGCCTAGGGGGCTGGAGCTCCTACGAGCAGTACTTC.

This clone was detected only a few times. This chain uses TRBV30 with TRBJ2-6, with no clear D. The length of the CDR3 is 14 residues. Germline CDR1 and CDR2: GTSNPN and SVGIG (reference sequence). V was trimmed by 8 bases and J by 2 bases, leaving 13 bases between them. The CDR3: CAQTGFPGANVLTF. The CDR3, as DNA: TGTGCCCAGACGGGTTTTCCTGGGGCCAACGTCCTGACTTTC. The full variable domain, completed using reference TRBV30 and TRBJ2-6, is SQTIHQWPATLVQPVGSPLSLECTVEGTSNPNLYWYRQAAGRGLQLLFYSVGIGQISSEVPQNLSASRPQDRQFILSSKKLLLSDSGFYLCAQTGFPGANVLTFGAGSRLTVL.

In this sample, this clone turned up a few times. CDR3 sequence reads: CAWSVNLGETQYF. The CDR3 nucleotides read TGTGCCTGGAGTGTAAATCTGGGGGAGACCCAGTACTTC. The chain has TRBV30 and TRBJ2-5; D not certain. The V end was cut by 0 bases, the J end by 5 bases, with 10 bases between. Looked up from germline, CDR1 is GTSNPN and CDR2 is SVGIG (reference sequence). The CDR3 contains 13 residues. Drawing the rest from reference TRBV30 and TRBJ2-5, the complete variable domain is SQTIHQWPATLVQPVGSPLSLECTVEGTSNPNLYWYRQAAGRGLQLLFYSVGIGQISSEVPQNLSASRPQDRQFILSSKKLLLSDSGFYLCAWSVNLGETQYFGPGTRLLVL.

This clone was seen more than once but under ten times. This rearrangement joins TRBV5-1 to TRBJ1-4, with D possibly TRBD1 on 5 matching bases. Germline loops: CDR1 SGHRS, CDR2 YFSETQ. This CDR3 has 14 amino acids. V lost 2 bases and J 7 bases, leaving 12 bases between the germline ends. The CDR3 region has the DNA TGCGCCAGCAGCTTTACCGGGACGGTTGAAAAACTGTTTTTT. Translated, it gives CASSFTGTVEKLFF.

The V and J genes are TRBV7-9 and TRBJ2-1, with 8 bases aligning to TRBD1. The germline V gene encodes CDR1 SEHNR and CDR2 FQNEAQ (reference sequence). Trimming at V came to 5 bases and at J to 0 bases, leaving 15 bases not matched to a gene. This CDR3 contains 19 residues. CDR3 loop: CASSKWPDRDPSSYNEQFF. CDR3 sequence (DNA): TGTGCCAGCAGCAAATGGCCGGACAGGGACCCGAGCTCCTACAATGAGCAGTTCTTC. The full variable domain, in which reference TRBV7-9 and TRBJ2-1 provide the parts outside the CDR3, is DTGVSQNPRHKITKRGQNVTFRCDPISEHNRLYWYRQTLGQGPEFLTYFQNEAQLEKSRLLSDRFSAERPKGSFSTLEIQRTEQGDSAMYLCASSKWPDRDPSSYNEQFFGPGTRLTVL.

The chain joins TRBV18 to TRBJ2-5; tentatively, D is TRBD2 (6 bases). Trimming took 0 bases from V and 6 from J, leaving 11 bases between them. The length of the CDR3 is 14 residues. Germline-derived CDR1 and CDR2 are KGHSH and LQKENI. The CDR3 sequence: CASSPPLAGKTQYF. The CDR3 DNA is TGTGCCAGCTCACCACCTCTTGCGGGGAAGACCCAGTACTTC.

CDR3 protein: CASSVRDRDGYTF. Here the CDR3 DNA reads TGTGCCAGCAGCGTGAGGGACAGGGATGGCTACACCTTC. The chain joins TRBV9 to TRBJ1-2; the match to TRBD1 covers 9 bases. Trimming cost V 2 bases and J 6 bases; bases outside gene matches: 2. The germline V gene encodes CDR1 SGDLS and CDR2 YYNGEE. The CDR3 loop spans 13 amino acids.

In its sample, this clone was seen a few times. This chain links TRBV20-1 with TRBJ2-1, with D uncertain. The CDR3 covers 11 residues. Germline V gene lookup returns CDR1 DFQATT and CDR2 SNEGSKA (reference sequence). V was shortened by 3 bases and J by 9 bases, with 9 bases between the two germline ends. The CDR3 sequence: CSARSRIEQFF. CDR3 DNA sequence: TGCAGTGCTAGGTCCCGGATTGAGCAGTTCTTC.

This clone occurred a few times. This sequence joins TRBV12-5 and TRBJ2-3; D unclear. V lost 6 bases and J lost 3, with 4 bases in between. In germline, CDR1 is LGHNT, CDR2 FRNRAP. The CDR3 loop spans 11 amino acids. The DNA for the CDR3 is TGTGCTAGTGGCTCAACAGATACGCAGTATTTT. This encodes CASGSTDTQYF.

This clone was recorded a few times. This chain links TRBV19 with TRBJ1-2; D ambiguous. Trimming left V 9 bases short and J 7 bases short, with 18 bases between. The CDR3 runs to 13 residues. CDR1 is LNHDA and CDR2 is SQIVND in the germline V gene (reference sequence). The chain's CDR3 is CASWTDSYGGYTF. The CDR3 bases are TGTGCCAGCTGGACGGATTCGTACGGTGGCTACACCTTC.

The rearrangement uses TRBV7-7 and TRBJ2-5; D is uncertain. Germline lookup yields CDR1 SSHAT and CDR2 FNYEAQ (reference sequence). The length of the CDR3 is 10 residues. DNA of the CDR3: TGTGCTTTGGGAAAAGAGACCCAGTACTTC. It specifies CALGKETQYF.

The V gene is TRBV28, the J gene TRBJ1-2, with unresolved D. Per germline, CDR1 MDHEN and CDR2 SYDVKM. The germline V and J ends were trimmed by 4 bases and 4 bases, with 10 bases remaining between them. CDR3 length: 13 amino acids. CDR3 protein: CASSSAGSYGYTF. The CDR3 DNA sequence: TGTGCCAGCAGTTCCGCGGGGTCCTATGGCTACACCTTC.

Only a few counts were recorded for this clone. The genes are TRBV7-9 and TRBJ1-2; D is possibly TRBD1 (5 bases). V lost 3 bases, J lost 3 bases, and 11 bases lay in between. The germline V gene has CDR1 SEHNR and CDR2 FQNEAQ (reference sequence). The CDR3 covers 14 residues. CDR3 bases: TGTGCCAGCAGCTTGGCACAGGCCGACTATGGCTACACCTTC. This gives the protein CASSLAQADYGYTF.

The V call is TRBV4-1, the J call TRBJ1-6; D gene ambiguous. With 0 bases removed from V and 0 bases from J, the gap between germline ends came to 9 bases. CDR3 length: 17 amino acids. Germline V CDR1 and CDR2: MGHRA, YSYEKL. CDR3 bases: TGCGCCAGCAGCCAAGATCCCCCGAGCTCCTATAATTCACCCCTCCACTTT. Encoded protein: CASSQDPPSSYNSPLHF.

Only a few counts were recorded for this clone. The J gene is TRBJ2-1, the V gene TRBV7-9; D not resolved. The V gene's germline CDR1 is SEHNR and CDR2 FQNEAQ (reference sequence). The CDR3 length is 13 residues. V lost 2 bases and J lost 2, with 4 bases in between. The CDR3 protein is CASSLITYNEQFF. The CDR3 DNA reads as TGTGCCAGCAGCTTAATAACCTACAATGAGCAGTTCTTC.

V is TRBV4-2 and J is TRBJ1-6; D call uncertain. This CDR3 has 16 residues. Germline loops: CDR1 LGHNA, CDR2 YNFKEQ. The V end was cut by 0 bases, the J end by 8 bases, with 14 bases between. The CDR3 sequence: CASSQEWKQLDSPLHF. The CDR3 coding sequence is TGTGCCAGCAGCCAAGAGTGGAAACAGTTAGATTCACCCCTCCACTTT.

Only a few counts were recorded for this clone. This chain joins TRBV5-1 and TRBJ2-7, with TRBD1 identical over 7 bases. The CDR3 is 14 residues long. V shed 4 bases, J shed 1 base, and the junction held 5 bases outside the gene matches. Germline V gene lookup returns CDR1 SGHRS and CDR2 YFSETQ. This chain's CDR3 is CASSRDSPSYEQYF. The CDR3 nucleotides are TGCGCCAGCAGCAGGGACAGTCCATCCTACGAGCAGTACTTC.

V gene TRBV10-3 combines with J gene TRBJ1-1, with D possibly being TRBD1 (5 bases). V lost 4 bases and J lost 7, with 13 bases in between. The CDR3 spans 13 residues. Germline V lookup: CDR1 ENHRY, CDR2 SYGVKD. CDR3 bases: TGTGCCATCAGTGGCGGGGCCCAGGATGAAGCTTTCTTT. Protein product: CAISGGAQDEAFF.